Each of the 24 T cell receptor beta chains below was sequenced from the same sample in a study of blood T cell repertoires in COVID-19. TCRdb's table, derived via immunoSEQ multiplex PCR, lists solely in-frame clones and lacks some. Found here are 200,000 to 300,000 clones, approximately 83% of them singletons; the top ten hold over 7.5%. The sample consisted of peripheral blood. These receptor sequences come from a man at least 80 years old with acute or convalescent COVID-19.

The CDR3 reads CASSPGLSRPDTQYF. Here the CDR3 DNA reads TGTGCCAGCAGTCCAGGACTATCCCGGCCGGATACGCAGTATTTT. The chain couples TRBV6-5 to TRBJ2-3, with D possibly being TRBD2 (6 bases). The CDR3 is 15 residues long. V was shortened by 5 bases and J by 6 bases, with 18 bases between the two germline ends. Germline assignment: CDR1 MNHEY and CDR2 SVGAGI.

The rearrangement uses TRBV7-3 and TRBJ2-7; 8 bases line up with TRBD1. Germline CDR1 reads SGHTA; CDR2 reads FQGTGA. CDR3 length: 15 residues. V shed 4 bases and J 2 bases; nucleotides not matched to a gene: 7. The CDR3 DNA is TGTGCCAGCAGCTCCAAGGAGGACAGGGCCTACGAGCAGTACTTC. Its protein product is CASSSKEDRAYEQYF.

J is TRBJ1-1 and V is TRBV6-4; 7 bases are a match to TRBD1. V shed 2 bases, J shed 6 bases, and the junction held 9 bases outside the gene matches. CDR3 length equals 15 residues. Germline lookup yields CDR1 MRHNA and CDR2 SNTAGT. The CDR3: CASSDGVRGPAEAFF. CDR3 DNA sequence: TGTGCCAGCAGTGACGGCGTAAGGGGGCCCGCTGAAGCTTTCTTT.

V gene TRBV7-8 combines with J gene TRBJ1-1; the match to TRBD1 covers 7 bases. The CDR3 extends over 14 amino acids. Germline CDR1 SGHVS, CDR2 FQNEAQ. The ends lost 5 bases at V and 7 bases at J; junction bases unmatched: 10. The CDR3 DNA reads TGTGCCAGCAGCCACTGGGGACAGAAAATTGAAGCTTTCTTT. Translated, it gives CASSHWGQKIEAFF.

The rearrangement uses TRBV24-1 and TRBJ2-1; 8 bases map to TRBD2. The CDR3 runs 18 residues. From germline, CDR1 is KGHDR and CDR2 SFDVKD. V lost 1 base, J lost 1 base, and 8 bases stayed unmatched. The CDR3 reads CATSDFRAGVESYNEQFF. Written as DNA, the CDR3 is TGTGCCACCAGTGATTTTCGAGCGGGAGTTGAGTCCTACAATGAGCAGTTCTTC.

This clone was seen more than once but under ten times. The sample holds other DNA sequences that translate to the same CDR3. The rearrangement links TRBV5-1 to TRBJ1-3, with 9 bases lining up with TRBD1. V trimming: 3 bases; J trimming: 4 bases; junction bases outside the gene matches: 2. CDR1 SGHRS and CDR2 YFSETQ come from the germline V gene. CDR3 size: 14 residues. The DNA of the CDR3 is TGCGCCAGCAGCTCACAGGGGGCCGGAAACACCATATATTTT. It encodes CASSSQGAGNTIYF. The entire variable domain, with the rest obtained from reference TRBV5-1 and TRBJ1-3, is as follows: KAGVTQTPRYLIKTRGQQVTLSCSPISGHRSVSWYQQTPGQGLQFLFEYFSETQRNKGNFPGRFSGRQFSNSRSEMNVSTLELGDSALYLCASSSQGAGNTIYFGEGSWLTVV.

CDR3 amino acids: CASSYGISLNTIYF. In DNA form, the CDR3 reads TGTGCCAGCAGCTACGGGATATCACTAAACACCATATATTTT. The chain is built from TRBV3-1 (or the pseudogene TRBV3-2) and TRBJ1-3; D not resolved. V dropped 5 bases and J dropped 6 bases, with 14 bases sitting between them. Germline assignment: CDR1 LGHDT and CDR2 YNNKEL (reference sequence). The CDR3 spans 14 residues.

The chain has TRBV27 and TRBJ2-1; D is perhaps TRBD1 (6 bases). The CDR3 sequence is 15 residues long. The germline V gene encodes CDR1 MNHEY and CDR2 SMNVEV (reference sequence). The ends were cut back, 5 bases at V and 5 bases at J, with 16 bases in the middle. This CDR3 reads CASSNQGLSHNEQFF. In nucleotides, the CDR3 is TGTGCCAGCAGTAATCAGGGGCTGTCCCACAATGAGCAGTTCTTC.

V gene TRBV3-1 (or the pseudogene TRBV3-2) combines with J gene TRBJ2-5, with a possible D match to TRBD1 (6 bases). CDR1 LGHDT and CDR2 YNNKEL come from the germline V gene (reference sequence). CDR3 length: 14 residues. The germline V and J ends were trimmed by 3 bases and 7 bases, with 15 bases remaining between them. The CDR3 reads CASSQNRAIGTQYF. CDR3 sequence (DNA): TGTGCCAGCAGCCAGAACAGGGCTATAGGGACCCAGTACTTC.

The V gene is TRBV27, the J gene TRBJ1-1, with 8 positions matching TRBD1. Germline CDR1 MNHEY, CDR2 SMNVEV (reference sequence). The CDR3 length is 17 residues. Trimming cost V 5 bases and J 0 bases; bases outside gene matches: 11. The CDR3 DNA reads TGTGCCAGCAGTAGGTGGTCTCAGGGGGCTCTGAACACTGAAGCTTTCTTT. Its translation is CASSRWSQGALNTEAFF.

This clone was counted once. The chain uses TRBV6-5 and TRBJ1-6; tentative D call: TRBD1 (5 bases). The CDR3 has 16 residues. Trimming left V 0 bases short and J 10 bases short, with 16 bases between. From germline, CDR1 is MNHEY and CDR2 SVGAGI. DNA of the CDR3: TGTGCCAGCAGTTACTCGAGGCAGGGCCAACGGTCACCCCTCCACTTT. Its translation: CASSYSRQGQRSPLHF.

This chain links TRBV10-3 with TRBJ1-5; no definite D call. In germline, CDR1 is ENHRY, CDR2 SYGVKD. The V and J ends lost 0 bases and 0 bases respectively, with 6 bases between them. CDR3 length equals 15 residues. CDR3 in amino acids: CAISESRHSNQPQHF. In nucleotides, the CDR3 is TGTGCCATCAGTGAGTCTAGACATAGCAATCAGCCCCAGCATTTT.

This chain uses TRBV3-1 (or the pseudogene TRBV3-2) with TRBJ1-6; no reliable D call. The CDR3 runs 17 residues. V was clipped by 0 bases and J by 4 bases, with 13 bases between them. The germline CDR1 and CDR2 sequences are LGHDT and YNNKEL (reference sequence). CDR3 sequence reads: CASSQDPLQTYNSPLHF. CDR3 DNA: TGTGCCAGCAGCCAAGATCCCCTGCAGACTTATAATTCACCCCTCCACTTT.

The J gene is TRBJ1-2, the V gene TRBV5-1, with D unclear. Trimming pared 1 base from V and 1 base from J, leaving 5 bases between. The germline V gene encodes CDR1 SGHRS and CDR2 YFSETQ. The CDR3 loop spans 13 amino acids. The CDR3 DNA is TGCGCCAGCAGCTTGTACAGTAACTATGGCTACACCTTC. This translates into CASSLYSNYGYTF.

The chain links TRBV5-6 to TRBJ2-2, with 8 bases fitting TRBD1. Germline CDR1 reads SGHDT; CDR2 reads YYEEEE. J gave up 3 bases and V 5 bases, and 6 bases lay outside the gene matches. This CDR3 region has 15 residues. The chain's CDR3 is CASSPPGGYTGELFF. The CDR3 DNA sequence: TGTGCCAGCAGTCCTCCAGGGGGCTACACCGGGGAGCTGTTTTTT.

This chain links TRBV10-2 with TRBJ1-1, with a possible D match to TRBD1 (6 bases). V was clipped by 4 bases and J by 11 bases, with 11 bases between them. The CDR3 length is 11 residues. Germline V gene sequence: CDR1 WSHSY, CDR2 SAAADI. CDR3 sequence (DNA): TGCGCCAGCAGTGGGTACAGGGTGGCTTTCTTT. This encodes CASSGYRVAFF.

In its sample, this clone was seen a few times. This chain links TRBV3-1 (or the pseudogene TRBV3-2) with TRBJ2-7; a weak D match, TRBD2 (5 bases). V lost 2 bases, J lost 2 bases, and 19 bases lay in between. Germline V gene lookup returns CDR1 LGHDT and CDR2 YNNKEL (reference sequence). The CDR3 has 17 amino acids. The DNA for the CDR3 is TGTGCCAGCAGCCAATCCTACGTTCGAACTAGTCCCTACGAGCAGTACTTC. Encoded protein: CASSQSYVRTSPYEQYF.

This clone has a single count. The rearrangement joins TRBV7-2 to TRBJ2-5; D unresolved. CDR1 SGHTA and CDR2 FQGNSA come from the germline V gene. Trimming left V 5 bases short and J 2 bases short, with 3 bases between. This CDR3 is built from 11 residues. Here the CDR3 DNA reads TGTGCCAGCAGCCATCAAGAGACCCAGTACTTC. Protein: CASSHQETQYF.

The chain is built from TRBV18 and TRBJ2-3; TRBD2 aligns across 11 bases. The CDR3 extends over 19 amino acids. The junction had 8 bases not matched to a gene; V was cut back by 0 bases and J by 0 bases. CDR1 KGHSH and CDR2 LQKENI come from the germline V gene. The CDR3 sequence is CASSPPNLAGGLSTDTQYF. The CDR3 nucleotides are TGTGCCAGCTCACCACCTAATCTAGCGGGGGGCCTGAGCACAGATACGCAGTATTTT.

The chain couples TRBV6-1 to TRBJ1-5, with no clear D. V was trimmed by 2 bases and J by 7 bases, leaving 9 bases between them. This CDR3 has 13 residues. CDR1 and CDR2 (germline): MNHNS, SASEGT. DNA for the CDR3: TGTGCCAGCAGTGAATACAGTAGACAGCCCCAGCATTTT. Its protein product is CASSEYSRQPQHF.

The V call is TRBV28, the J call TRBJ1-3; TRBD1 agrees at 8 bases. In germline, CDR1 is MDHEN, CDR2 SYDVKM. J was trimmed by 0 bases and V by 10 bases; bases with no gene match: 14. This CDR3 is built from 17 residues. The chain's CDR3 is CATLGPLGTGSGNTIYF. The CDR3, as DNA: TGTGCCACCCTGGGTCCGCTCGGGACAGGCTCTGGAAACACCATATATTTT.

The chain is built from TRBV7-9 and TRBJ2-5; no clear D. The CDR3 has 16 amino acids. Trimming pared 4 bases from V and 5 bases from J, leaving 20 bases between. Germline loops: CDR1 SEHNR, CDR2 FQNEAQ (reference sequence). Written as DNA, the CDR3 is TGTGCCAGCAGCTCTCTCGCGGTTTTCTCGAGGGAGACCCAGTACTTC. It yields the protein CASSSLAVFSRETQYF.

The CDR3 loop is CASSGTGRAYSEQYF. CDR3 DNA sequence: TGTGCCAGCAGCGGTACCGGGAGGGCTTATAGTGAGCAGTACTTC. The rearrangement joins TRBV9 to TRBJ2-7; 8 nucleotides line up with TRBD2. Germline loops: CDR1 SGDLS, CDR2 YYNGEE. The CDR3 is 15 amino acids. Losses at the gene ends were 3 bases for V and 7 bases for J; bases not matched to a gene: 12.

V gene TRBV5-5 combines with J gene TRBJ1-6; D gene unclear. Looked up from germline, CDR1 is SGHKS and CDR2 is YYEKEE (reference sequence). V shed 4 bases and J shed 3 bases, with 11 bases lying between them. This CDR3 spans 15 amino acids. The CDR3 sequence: CASSPAVHYNSPLHF. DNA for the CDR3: TGTGCCAGCAGCCCCGCGGTCCACTATAATTCACCCCTCCACTTT.